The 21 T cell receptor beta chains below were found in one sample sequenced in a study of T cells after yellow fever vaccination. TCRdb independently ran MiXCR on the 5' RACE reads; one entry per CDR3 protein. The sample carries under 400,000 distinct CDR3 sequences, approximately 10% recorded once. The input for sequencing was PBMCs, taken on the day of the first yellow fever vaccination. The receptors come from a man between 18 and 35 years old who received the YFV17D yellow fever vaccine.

Here the CDR3 DNA reads TGCAGCGTTGAAGAACTAACTGAGCAGTTCTTC. Residues: CSVEELTEQFF. The chain employs TRBV29-1 and TRBJ2-1; D ambiguous. This CDR3 has 11 residues. Germline lookup yields CDR1 SQVTM and CDR2 ANQGSEA. Trimming removed 0 bases from V and 9 bases from J, with 6 bases in between.

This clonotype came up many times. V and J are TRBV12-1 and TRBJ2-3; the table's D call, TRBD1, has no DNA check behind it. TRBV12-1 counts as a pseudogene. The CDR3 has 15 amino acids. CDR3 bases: TGTGCCAGCGCTCGCCTTTGGGGGGTGGTAGATACGCAGTATTTT. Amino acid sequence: CASARLWGVVDTQYF.

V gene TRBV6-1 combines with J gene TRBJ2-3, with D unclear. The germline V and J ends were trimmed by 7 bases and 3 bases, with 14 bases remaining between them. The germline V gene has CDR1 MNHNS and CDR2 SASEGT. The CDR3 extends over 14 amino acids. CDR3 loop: CASKGLPGTDTQYF. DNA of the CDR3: TGTGCCAGCAAGGGTCTCCCCGGGACAGATACGCAGTATTTT.

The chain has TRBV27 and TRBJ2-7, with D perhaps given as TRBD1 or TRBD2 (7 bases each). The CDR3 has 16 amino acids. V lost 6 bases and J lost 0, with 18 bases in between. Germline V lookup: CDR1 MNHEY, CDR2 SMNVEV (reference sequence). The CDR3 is CASSKSGGAISYEQYV. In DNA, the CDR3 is TGTGCCAGCAGCAAATCAGGGGGGGCGATCTCCTACGAGCAGTACGTC.

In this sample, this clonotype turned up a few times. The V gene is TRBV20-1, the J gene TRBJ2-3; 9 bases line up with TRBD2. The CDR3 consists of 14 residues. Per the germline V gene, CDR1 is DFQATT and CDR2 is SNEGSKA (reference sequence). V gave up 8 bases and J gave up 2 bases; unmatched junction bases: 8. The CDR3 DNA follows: TGCAGTTCGGAAAGGGGACTAGCCACAGATACGCAGTATTTT. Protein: CSSERGLATDTQYF.

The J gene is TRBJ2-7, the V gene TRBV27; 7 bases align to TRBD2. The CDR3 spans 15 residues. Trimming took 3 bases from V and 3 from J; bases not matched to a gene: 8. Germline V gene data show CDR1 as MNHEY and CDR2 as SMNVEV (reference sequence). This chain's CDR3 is CASSFQRGPIYEQYF. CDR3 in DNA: TGTGCCAGCAGTTTTCAGCGGGGCCCCATCTACGAGCAGTACTTC.

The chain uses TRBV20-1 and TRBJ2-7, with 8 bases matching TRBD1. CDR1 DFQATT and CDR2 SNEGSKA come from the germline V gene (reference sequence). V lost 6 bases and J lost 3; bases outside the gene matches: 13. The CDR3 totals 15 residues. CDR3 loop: CSAPRPGQGFYEQYV. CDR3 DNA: TGCAGTGCCCCGCGGCCTGGACAGGGCTTCTACGAGCAGTACGTC.

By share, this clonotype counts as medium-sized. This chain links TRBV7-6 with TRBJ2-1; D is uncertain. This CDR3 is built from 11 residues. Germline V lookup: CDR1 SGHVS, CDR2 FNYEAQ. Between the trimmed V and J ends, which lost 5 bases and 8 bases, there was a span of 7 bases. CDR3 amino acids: CASSPGYEQFF. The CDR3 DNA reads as TGTGCCAGCAGCCCTGGGTATGAGCAGTTCTTC.

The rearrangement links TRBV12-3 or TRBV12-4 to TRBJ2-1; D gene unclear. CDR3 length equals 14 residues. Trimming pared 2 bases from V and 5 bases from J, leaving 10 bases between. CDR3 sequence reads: CASSLTGSHNEQFF. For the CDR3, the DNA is TGTGCCAGCAGTTTAACCGGGTCCCACAATGAGCAGTTCTTC.

CDR3 nucleotides: TGCAGTACGCAAAACCCAGGAGGCACTGAAGCTTTCTTT. It yields the protein CSTQNPGGTEAFF. V gene TRBV20-1 combines with J gene TRBJ1-1; D ambiguous. CDR3 length: 13 residues. Germline V lookup: CDR1 DFQATT, CDR2 SNEGSKA (reference sequence). V lost 8 bases, J lost 4 bases, and 17 bases lay in between.

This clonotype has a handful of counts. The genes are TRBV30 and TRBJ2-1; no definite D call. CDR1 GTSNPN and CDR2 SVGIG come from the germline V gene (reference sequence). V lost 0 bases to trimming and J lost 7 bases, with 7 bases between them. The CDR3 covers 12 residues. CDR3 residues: CAWSVFGNEQFF. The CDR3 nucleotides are TGTGCCTGGAGTGTTTTCGGGAATGAGCAGTTCTTC.

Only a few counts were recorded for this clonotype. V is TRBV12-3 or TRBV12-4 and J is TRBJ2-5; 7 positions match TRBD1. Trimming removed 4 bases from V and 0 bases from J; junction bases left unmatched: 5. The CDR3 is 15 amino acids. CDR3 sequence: CASSSTRGYQETQYF. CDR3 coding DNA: TGTGCCAGCAGTTCAACCAGGGGGTACCAAGAGACCCAGTACTTC.

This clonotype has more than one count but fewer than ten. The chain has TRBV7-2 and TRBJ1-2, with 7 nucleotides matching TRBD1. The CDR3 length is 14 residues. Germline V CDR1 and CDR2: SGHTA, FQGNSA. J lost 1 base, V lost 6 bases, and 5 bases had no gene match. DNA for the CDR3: TGTGCCAGCAGTCGCCAGGGGGTTAACTATGGCTACACCTTC. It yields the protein CASSRQGVNYGYTF.

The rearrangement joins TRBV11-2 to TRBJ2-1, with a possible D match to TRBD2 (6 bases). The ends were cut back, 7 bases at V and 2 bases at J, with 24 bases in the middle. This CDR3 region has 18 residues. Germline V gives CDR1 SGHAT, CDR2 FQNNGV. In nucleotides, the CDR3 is TGTGCCAGCAACTTCCCTTCCACCGGGACGGGAGCCTACAATGAGCAGTTCTTC. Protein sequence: CASNFPSTGTGAYNEQFF. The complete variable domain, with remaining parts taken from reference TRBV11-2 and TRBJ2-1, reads EAGVAQSPRYKIIEKRQSVAFWCNPISGHATLYWYQQILGQGPKLLIQFQNNGVVDDSQLPKDRFSAERLKGVDSTLKIQPAKLEDSAVYLCASNFPSTGTGAYNEQFFGPGTRLTVL.

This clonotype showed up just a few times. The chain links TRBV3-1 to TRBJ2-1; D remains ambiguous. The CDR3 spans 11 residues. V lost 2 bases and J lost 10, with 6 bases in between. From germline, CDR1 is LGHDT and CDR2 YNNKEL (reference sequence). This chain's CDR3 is CASSQYQEQFF. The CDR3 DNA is TGTGCCAGCAGCCAATATCAGGAGCAGTTCTTC.

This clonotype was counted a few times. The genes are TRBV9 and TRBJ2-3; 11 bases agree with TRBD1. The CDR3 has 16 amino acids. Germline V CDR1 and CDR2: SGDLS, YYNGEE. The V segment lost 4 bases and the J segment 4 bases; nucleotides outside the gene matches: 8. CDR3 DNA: TGTGCCAGCAGCTTCACCTCGGGACAGGGGGCAGATACGCAGTATTTT. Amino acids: CASSFTSGQGADTQYF.

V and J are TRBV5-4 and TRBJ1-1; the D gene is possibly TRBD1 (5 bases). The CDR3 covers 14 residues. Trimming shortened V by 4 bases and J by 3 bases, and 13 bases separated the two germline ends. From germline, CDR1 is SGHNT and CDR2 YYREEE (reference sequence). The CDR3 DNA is TGTGCCAGCAGCGACGGGACGCTGTACACTGAAGCTTTCTTT. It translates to CASSDGTLYTEAFF.

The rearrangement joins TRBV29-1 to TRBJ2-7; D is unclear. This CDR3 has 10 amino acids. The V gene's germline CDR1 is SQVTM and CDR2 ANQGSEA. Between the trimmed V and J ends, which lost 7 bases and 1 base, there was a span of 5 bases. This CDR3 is CSAGSYEQYF. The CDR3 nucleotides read TGCAGCGCCGGATCCTACGAGCAGTACTTC.

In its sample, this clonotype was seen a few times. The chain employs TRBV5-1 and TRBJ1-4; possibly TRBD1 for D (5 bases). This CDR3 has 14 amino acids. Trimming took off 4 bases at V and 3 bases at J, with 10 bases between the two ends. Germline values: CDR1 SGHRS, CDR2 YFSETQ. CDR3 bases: TGCGCCAGCAGCCTTGACAGCCCTAATGAAAAACTGTTTTTT. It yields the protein CASSLDSPNEKLFF.

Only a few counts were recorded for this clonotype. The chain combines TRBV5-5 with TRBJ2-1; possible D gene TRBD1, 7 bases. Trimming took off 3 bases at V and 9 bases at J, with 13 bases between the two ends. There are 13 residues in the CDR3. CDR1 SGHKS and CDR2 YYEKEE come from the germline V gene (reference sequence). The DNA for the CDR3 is TGTGCCAGCAGCTCCCTCCAGGGGGGTGAGCAGTTCTTC. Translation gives CASSSLQGGEQFF. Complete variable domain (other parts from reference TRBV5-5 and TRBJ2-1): DAGVTQSPTHLIKTRGQQVTLRCSPISGHKSVSWYQQVLGQGPQFIFQYYEKEERGRGNFPDRFSARQFPNYSSELNVNALLLGDSALYLCASSSLQGGEQFFGPGTRLTVL.

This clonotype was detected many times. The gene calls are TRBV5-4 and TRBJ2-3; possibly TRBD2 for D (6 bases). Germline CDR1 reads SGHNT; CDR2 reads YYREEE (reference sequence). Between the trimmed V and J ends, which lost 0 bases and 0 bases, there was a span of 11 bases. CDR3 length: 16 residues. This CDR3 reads CASSLGGVRSTDTQYF. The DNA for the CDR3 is TGTGCCAGCAGCTTGGGCGGGGTGAGGAGCACAGATACGCAGTATTTT.